The 21 T cell receptor beta chains below were found in one sample sequenced in a study of control samples from healthy donors and cancer patients (dated by TCRdb to 2020 to 2021). The method behind the library was the immunoSEQ multiplex PCR assay. TCRdb holds this immuneACCESS table with in-frame rearrangements only. Some clones are missing; in checked studies, unresolved V genes explain under half, and the rest has no known cause. Counted in this sample were 45,000 to 60,000 clones; more than 80% of them appeared once. Roughly 0.8% of the sample is in the top ten clones. Sequencing input: PBMCs. These receptors came from a young man with colorectal cancer.

The chain recombines TRBV27 with TRBJ1-5; no firm D call. This CDR3 is built from 13 residues. CDR1 and CDR2 (germline): MNHEY, SMNVEV (reference sequence). Trimming pared 4 bases from V and 0 bases from J, leaving 4 bases between. CDR3 in amino acids: CASSSGSNQPQHF. CDR3 DNA: TGTGCCAGCAGTTCAGGTAGCAATCAGCCCCAGCATTTT.

The CDR3 region has the DNA TGTGCCAGCAGCCCACAGGGGAGTTATGGCTACACCTTC. This encodes CASSPQGSYGYTF. The chain couples TRBV27 to TRBJ1-2; 7 bases fit TRBD1. Losses at the gene ends were 6 bases for V and 5 bases for J; bases not matched to a gene: 6. This CDR3 spans 13 amino acids. Germline CDR1 is MNHEY and CDR2 is SMNVEV (reference sequence).

The chain is built from TRBV5-6 and TRBJ2-1, with D unclear. The ends were cut back, 2 bases at V and 2 bases at J, with 8 bases in the middle. This CDR3 contains 14 residues. CDR1 is SGHDT, CDR2 YYEEEE, per germline. The CDR3 here is CASSFSSTYNEQFF. The DNA of the CDR3 is TGTGCCAGCAGCTTTAGCAGCACCTACAATGAGCAGTTCTTC.

The chain joins TRBV25-1 to TRBJ2-2; D is possibly TRBD1 or TRBD2 (6 bases each). The CDR3 spans 15 residues. V lost 5 bases, J lost 3 bases, and 13 bases lay in between. Germline V gives CDR1 MGHDK, CDR2 SYGVNS. The CDR3 DNA follows: TGTGCCAGCAGTTCGGGGGCGAGGGACACCGGGGAGCTGTTTTTT. This translates into CASSSGARDTGELFF. Based on the CDR3 plus reference TRBV25-1 and TRBJ2-2, the full variable domain is EADIYQTPRYLVIGTGKKITLECSQTMGHDKMYWYQQDPGMELHLIHYSYGVNSTEKGDLSSESTVSRIRTEHFPLTLESARPSHTSQYLCASSSGARDTGELFFGEGSRLTVL.

The V gene is TRBV12-3 or TRBV12-4, the J gene TRBJ1-5; TRBD1 is a possible D gene (6 bases). Trimming removed 6 bases from V and 11 bases from J, with 14 bases in between. This CDR3 region has 12 residues. The CDR3 region has the DNA TGTGCCAGCAGCCCCGTGGGACAATCCCAGCATTTT. Amino acid sequence: CASSPVGQSQHF.

The genes are TRBV4-3 and TRBJ1-2; the D is unclear. The CDR3 extends over 15 amino acids. The V gene's germline CDR1 is LGHNA and CDR2 YSLEER. The ends were cut back, 4 bases at V and 6 bases at J, with 18 bases in the middle. The CDR3 coding sequence is TGCGCCAGCAGCCCAAGGTGGGGAGGGTCCAATGGCTACACCTTC. Protein product: CASSPRWGGSNGYTF.

About this clone: Other DNA variants within this sample encode the same CDR3. The chain uses TRBV11-2 and TRBJ1-2; 7 bases fit TRBD1. V gave up 3 bases and J gave up 7 bases; unmatched junction bases: 5. Germline V gene data show CDR1 as SGHAT and CDR2 as FQNNGV. This CDR3 comprises 13 residues. The CDR3 spells CASSLGTGVGYTF. The CDR3 DNA follows: TGTGCCAGCAGCTTGGGAACAGGGGTTGGCTACACCTTC.

V gene TRBV4-1 combines with J gene TRBJ1-5; 7 bases line up with TRBD1. Germline V gene sequence: CDR1 MGHRA, CDR2 YSYEKL. The CDR3 contains 17 residues. V lost 0 bases to trimming and J lost 2 bases; unmatched junction nucleotides: 7. The CDR3 nucleotides read TGCGCCAGCAGCCAAGATCCAACAGGGGACCGCAATCAGCCCCAGCATTTT. This encodes CASSQDPTGDRNQPQHF.

The V gene is TRBV10-3, the J gene TRBJ2-7; D call uncertain. The CDR3 length is 13 residues. From germline, CDR1 is ENHRY and CDR2 SYGVKD. V was cut by 3 bases and J by 7 bases, with 13 bases left in between. Here the CDR3 reads CAISDLLGNEQYF. Here the CDR3 DNA reads TGTGCCATCAGTGATCTTCTAGGAAATGAGCAGTACTTC.

CDR3 sequence (DNA): TGCGCCAGCAGTGACCGTGCATACGAGCAGTACGTC. Protein product: CASSDRAYEQYV. The V gene is TRBV10-2, the J gene TRBJ2-7; D remains unclear. CDR1 is WSHSY and CDR2 is SAAADI in the germline V gene. The germline V and J ends were trimmed by 3 bases and 4 bases, with 7 bases remaining between them. The CDR3 totals 12 residues.

This clone appeared a few times. The chain combines TRBV11-2 with TRBJ1-3; no clear D. Per germline, CDR1 SGHAT and CDR2 FQNNGV. Trimming shortened V by 0 bases and J by 0 bases, and 9 bases separated the two germline ends. This CDR3 is built from 16 residues. The CDR3 sequence: CASSLERRNSGNTIYF. CDR3 coding DNA: TGTGCCAGCAGCTTAGAACGGCGGAACTCTGGAAACACCATATATTTT.

This clone has just one count. The chain uses TRBV5-1 and TRBJ1-4; maybe TRBD1 (5 bases). Germline-derived CDR1 and CDR2 are SGHRS and YFSETQ. The CDR3 runs to 13 residues. V was cut by 0 bases and J by 8 bases, with 8 bases left in between. The DNA of the CDR3 is TGCGCCAGCAGCTTGGAGTCAGGGGAAAAACTGTTTTTT. This codes for CASSLESGEKLFF.

This chain joins TRBV5-6 and TRBJ1-1; D may be TRBD1 (6 bases). The CDR3 is 15 amino acids. V dropped 1 base and J dropped 4 bases, with 14 bases sitting between them. Looked up from germline, CDR1 is SGHDT and CDR2 is YYEEEE. CDR3 nucleotides: TGTGCCAGCAGCTTGTTAGCAGGGGAAGTCACTGAAGCTTTCTTT. This codes for CASSLLAGEVTEAFF.

V is TRBV5-1 and J is TRBJ2-1; D ambiguous. This CDR3 comprises 15 residues. V lost 0 bases to trimming and J lost 0 bases, with 7 bases between them. In germline, CDR1 is SGHRS, CDR2 YFSETQ. CDR3 sequence: CASSLAISSYNEQFF. The DNA of the CDR3 is TGCGCCAGCAGCTTGGCGATTAGCTCCTACAATGAGCAGTTCTTC.

The gene calls are TRBV7-2 and TRBJ1-2, with 10 bases identical to TRBD1. CDR1 is SGHTA and CDR2 is FQGNSA in the germline V gene. The trim removed 5 bases at V and 7 bases at J, leaving 13 bases unmatched. The CDR3 contains 16 residues. The DNA of the CDR3 is TGTGCCAGCAGCCCCACCCCGGGACAGGGGATCGGTGGCTACACCTTC. Amino acid sequence: CASSPTPGQGIGGYTF.

This clone appeared once. The chain couples TRBV4-1 to TRBJ1-3; no definite D call. V was pared by 1 base and J by 0 bases, with 16 bases between. The CDR3 is 18 residues long. Germline V gives CDR1 MGHRA, CDR2 YSYEKL. The CDR3 loop reads CASSQVDLGMSSGNTIYF. CDR3 sequence (DNA): TGCGCCAGCAGCCAAGTGGATCTCGGCATGAGCTCTGGAAACACCATATATTTT.

This chain joins TRBV4-1 and TRBJ2-2, with 10 positions matching TRBD2. This CDR3 spans 17 amino acids. The V gene end was trimmed by 3 bases and the J gene end by 6 bases; junction bases not matched to a gene: 10. Germline V gene sequence: CDR1 MGHRA, CDR2 YSYEKL. The CDR3 DNA is TGCGCCAGCAGCCATTCCCAACTAGCGGGGCCGCCCGGGGAGCTGTTTTTT. As protein: CASSHSQLAGPPGELFF.

This clone has a single count. The V call is TRBV4-3, the J call TRBJ1-2; tentatively, D is TRBD1 (5 bases). Trimming took off 2 bases at V and 8 bases at J, with 18 bases between the two ends. Germline CDR1 reads LGHNA; CDR2 reads YSLEER. The CDR3 consists of 15 residues. In DNA form, the CDR3 reads TGCGCCAGCAGCCAATATTCCGGGACCCCTACGGGCTACACCTTC. Its translation: CASSQYSGTPTGYTF.

The chain employs TRBV18 and TRBJ2-3, with a tentative D call TRBD1 (6 bases). The CDR3 is made up of 15 amino acids. Germline V gene data show CDR1 as KGHSH and CDR2 as LQKENI. Trimming removed 2 bases from V and 2 bases from J, with 11 bases in between. In DNA form, the CDR3 reads TGTGCCAGCTCACCAACAGGGATATCCACAGATACGCAGTATTTT. Translating gives CASSPTGISTDTQYF.

J is TRBJ2-5 and V is TRBV7-2; D may be TRBD1 (6 bases). V was pared by 3 bases and J by 9 bases, with 11 bases between. The CDR3 is 12 residues long. The germline V gene encodes CDR1 SGHTA and CDR2 FQGNSA. CDR3 bases: TGTGCCAGCAGCTTCAGAGGACAGTCCCAGTACTTC. Its protein is CASSFRGQSQYF.

The chain is built from TRBV30 and TRBJ2-1, with 13 bases matching TRBD2. V shed 1 base, J shed 2 bases, and the junction held 11 bases outside the gene matches. The CDR3 has 19 amino acids. Germline-derived CDR1 and CDR2 are GTSNPN and SVGIG (reference sequence). The CDR3 region is CAWSAGLAGVSRAYNEQFF. CDR3 bases: TGTGCCTGGAGTGCTGGACTAGCGGGGGTCTCCAGAGCCTACAATGAGCAGTTCTTC. The entire variable domain, with the rest obtained from reference TRBV30 and TRBJ2-1, is as follows: SQTIHQWPATLVQPVGSPLSLECTVEGTSNPNLYWYRQAAGRGLQLLFYSVGIGQISSEVPQNLSASRPQDRQFILSSKKLLLSDSGFYLCAWSAGLAGVSRAYNEQFFGPGTRLTVL.